Below, 3 T cell receptor beta chains from the same sample are listed, as sequenced in a study of cytotoxic CD8 clonotypes in ibrutinib-treated CLL. Sequencing was performed with immunoSEQ multiplex PCR; in TCRdb, only in-frame clones are kept and a portion is missing. Among approximately 340,000 clones, about 61% were seen once, and the ten largest hold approximately 6%. Sequenced here: PBMCs, sampled after 36 months of ibrutinib treatment. Receptors were obtained from a human donor with chronic lymphocytic leukemia.

This clone was counted a few times. This rearrangement joins TRBV18 to TRBJ1-3; D ambiguous. This CDR3 has 15 amino acids. Germline V gene sequence: CDR1 KGHSH, CDR2 LQKENI. Deletions cut 8 bases from V and 0 bases from J, with 14 bases between. CDR3 nucleotide sequence: TGTGCCAGCCTCCGGTACGAAAGCTCTGGAAACACCATATATTTT. Amino acid sequence: CASLRYESSGNTIYF.

The V call is TRBV13, the J call TRBJ2-5; perhaps TRBD1 as D (6 bases). Trimming removed 2 bases from V and 5 bases from J, with 9 bases in between. Germline assignment: CDR1 PRHDT and CDR2 FYEKMQ (reference sequence). The CDR3 loop spans 13 amino acids. The CDR3 spells CASSLSQGETQYF. CDR3 DNA: TGTGCCAGCAGCTTATCCCAGGGGGAGACCCAGTACTTC.

The chain links TRBV9 to TRBJ2-7; TRBD1 might be the D (6 bases). The V gene's germline CDR1 is SGDLS and CDR2 YYNGEE. Trimming removed 4 bases at V and 0 bases at J, with 20 bases between. The CDR3 is made up of 17 amino acids. CDR3 sequence (DNA): TGTGCCAGCAGCAAGGACGTCGGGACACCGAGCTCCTACGAGCAGTACTTC. Protein: CASSKDVGTPSSYEQYF.